The TCR beta chain described here comes from a study of CXCR3-negative and CXCR3-positive naive CD8 T cells. CDR1 and CDR2 (germline): LNHDA, SQIVND (reference sequence). There are 13 residues in the CDR3. Broader study findings: More hydrophobic TRB CDR3s occurred in CXCR3-positive than in CXCR3-negative naive cells. Naive subsets did not differ in surface CD5, and TRB CDR3 properties served to infer TCR strength.

The libraries of TRB cDNA were constructed through 5' RACE using UMI labels. No DNA is given; TCRdb re-called the 5' RACE reads and lists each CDR3 protein once. The sample's table shows 65,000 to 75,000 distinct CDR3 sequences. As regards this clonotype: Its specificity is unknown.

Specimen: naive CXCR3- CD8+ T cells from blood. Subset noted: CD45RO-CCR7+CD27+CD95- naive CD8+ T cells lacking CXCR3 (TNR3-). The clonotype originates from a human donor in good health. Some clones in this sample may be carry-over from other donors' samples. The gene calls are TRBV19 and TRBJ2-7; TCRdb's D call of TRBD1 is untestable without DNA. CDR3 sequence reads: CASSIYPRDEQYF.